This T cell receptor (beta chain) was profiled in a study of blood T cell repertoires in COVID-19. Study at large: COVID-19 samples, acute and convalescent, were from the United States, Italy and Spain.

Cohort 3 recovered donors had two negative PCRs, clearance, or symptom resolution. Germline CDR1 reads MDHEN; CDR2 reads SYDVKM. The CDR3 has 14 amino acids. V was trimmed by 8 bases and J by 2 bases, leaving 15 bases between them. Measured with immunoSEQ multiplex PCR; TCRdb has only the in-frame clones, and not every one. Of about 370,000 clones in the sample, approximately 90% were seen once. This chain joins TRBV28 and TRBJ1-2; tentatively, D is TRBD1 (5 bases). Material for sequencing was PBMCs or T cells enriched from blood (not recorded which). The sequence came from a man in his late teens or twenties who had recovered from COVID-19. The CDR3 loop reads CASGGGAANYGYTF. The CDR3 region has the DNA TGTGCCAGCGGCGGAGGGGCAGCCAACTATGGCTACACCTTC.